The next 13 T cell receptor beta chains were all read from a single sample in a study of T-cell reconstitution after alpha-beta-depleted transplantation in children. TCRbeta library construction was performed incorporating unique molecular identifiers. One entry per CDR3 protein, called by TCRdb with MiXCR from the PCR reads. This sample carries about 270,000 distinct CDR3 sequences, more than 9% of them seen once, and the ten largest clones take around 9.1%. Sequences were derived from PBMCs from the stem cell graft donor, sampled from the stem cell graft. These TCRs come from a human donor who donated a stem cell graft to a child with SCID.

This clonotype was recorded a few times. The chain combines TRBV5-1 with TRBJ2-7; D possibly corresponds to TRBD2 (5 bases). The CDR3 consists of 14 residues. Trimming stripped 4 bases from V and 4 bases from J, with 15 bases between. Germline CDR1 SGHRS, CDR2 YFSETQ. CDR3 sequence: CASSREGSTYEQYF. As DNA, the CDR3 is TGCGCCAGCAGCCGGGAAGGCTCAACGTACGAGCAGTACTTC.

This clonotype appeared many times. The chain links TRBV12-3 or TRBV12-4 to TRBJ2-2; TRBD1 aligns across 7 bases. The V gene end was trimmed by 5 bases and the J gene end by 1 base; junction bases not matched to a gene: 4. The CDR3 has 15 amino acids. CDR3: CASSHDRVNTGELFF. CDR3 in DNA: TGTGCCAGCAGTCATGACAGGGTGAACACCGGGGAGCTGTTTTTT.

The rearrangement uses TRBV12-3 or TRBV12-4 and TRBJ1-2; D not certain. The length of the CDR3 is 14 residues. V was cut by 4 bases and J by 8 bases, with 17 bases left in between. CDR3 sequence (DNA): TGTGCCAGCAGTTCGGTTGGTTTTCCCCTGGGCTACACCTTC. Amino acid sequence: CASSSVGFPLGYTF.

This rearrangement joins TRBV7-2 to TRBJ1-1, with D possibly matching TRBD1 (6 bases). This CDR3 has 14 residues. Germline CDR1 SGHTA, CDR2 FQGNSA. The V and J ends lost 3 bases and 1 base respectively, with 9 bases between them. The CDR3 coding sequence is TGTGCCAGCAGCTTTGGGGGCGCGAACACTGAAGCTTTCTTT. It codes for CASSFGGANTEAFF.

This clonotype has at least ten counts. The chain carries TRBV27 and TRBJ2-7; 7 nucleotides match TRBD1. Germline trimming cut 6 bases from V and 5 bases from J; bases unmatched to any gene: 4. The CDR3 runs to 12 residues. In germline, CDR1 is MNHEY, CDR2 SMNVEV (reference sequence). The CDR3 region is CASRRGLNEQYF. The CDR3 region has the DNA TGTGCCAGCAGGAGGGGGCTTAACGAGCAGTACTTC.

There are a few counts of this clonotype. V usage is TRBV6-5 and J usage is TRBJ2-2, with TRBD1 matching over 9 bases. With V trimmed by 6 bases and J by 5 bases, 7 bases remained unmatched. The germline V gene encodes CDR1 MNHEY and CDR2 SVGAGI. The CDR3 extends over 15 amino acids. The chain's CDR3 is CASRKGQGLTGELFF. In DNA, the CDR3 is TGTGCCAGCAGAAAGGGACAGGGACTAACCGGGGAGCTGTTTTTT.

This clonotype was found many times. The chain carries TRBV9 and TRBJ2-5; 9 bases agree with TRBD2. V shed 0 bases and J 5 bases; nucleotides not matched to a gene: 14. Germline CDR1 SGDLS, CDR2 YYNGEE. The CDR3 runs to 18 residues. CDR3 sequence: CASSVGGISGGRVETQYF. The CDR3 DNA reads TGTGCCAGCAGCGTAGGAGGTATTAGCGGGGGACGGGTTGAGACCCAGTACTTC.

This clonotype was seen only a few times. This chain joins TRBV5-4 and TRBJ1-2, with 7 positions matching TRBD1. V was clipped by 9 bases and J by 0 bases; unmatched bases: 5. This CDR3 contains 13 residues. Germline V gene lookup returns CDR1 SGHNT and CDR2 YYREEE (reference sequence). The CDR3 DNA reads TGTGCCACATTAGACAGGGCTAACTATGGCTACACCTTC. This translates into CATLDRANYGYTF.

This clonotype was detected a few times. The gene calls are TRBV7-6 and TRBJ2-3; 11 positions agree with TRBD2. Germline V CDR1 and CDR2: SGHVS, FNYEAQ. The J segment lost 5 bases and the V segment lost 3 bases, leaving 10 bases of the junction unmatched. This CDR3 spans 17 amino acids. The CDR3 sequence is CASSFAPSGGSGDTQYF. The CDR3 DNA reads as TGTGCCAGCAGCTTTGCCCCTAGCGGGGGGTCGGGAGATACGCAGTATTTT.

This clonotype was counted between two and nine times. The chain is built from TRBV6-5 and TRBJ2-2; D gene ambiguous. This CDR3 has 14 amino acids. V was pared by 2 bases and J by 2 bases, with 6 bases between. Per germline, CDR1 MNHEY and CDR2 SVGAGI. CDR3 amino acids: CASSYMVNTGELFF. As DNA, the CDR3 is TGTGCCAGCAGTTACATGGTCAACACCGGGGAGCTGTTTTTT.

This clonotype was observed a handful of times. The chain joins TRBV16 to TRBJ1-6; 8 bases agree with TRBD1. The V segment lost 1 base and the J segment 9 bases; nucleotides outside the gene matches: 5. This CDR3 contains 15 residues. Germline V gene data show CDR1 as KGHSY and CDR2 as FQNENV. For the CDR3, the DNA is TGTGCCAGCAGCCAATGGGGCAGGGGGCTTTCACCCCTCCACTTT. This gives the protein CASSQWGRGLSPLHF.

This clonotype was recorded a few times. V and J are TRBV27 and TRBJ1-2; TRBD1 might be the D (5 bases). The CDR3 is 12 amino acids. Germline CDR1 MNHEY, CDR2 SMNVEV (reference sequence). Trimming removed 5 bases at V and 11 bases at J, with 15 bases between. CDR3 sequence reads: CASSPSGRLYTF. CDR3 bases: TGTGCCAGCAGTCCGTCAGGGAGGTTATACACCTTC.

The chain carries TRBV3-1 and TRBJ2-1, with 9 bases matching TRBD2. Losses at the gene ends were 0 bases for V and 8 bases for J; bases not matched to a gene: 5. Germline CDR1 LGHDT, CDR2 YNNKEL (reference sequence). CDR3 length: 15 amino acids. The CDR3 DNA sequence: TGTGCCAGCAGCCAAGATACAGCGGGGGGCCATGAGCAGTTCTTC. This translates into CASSQDTAGGHEQFF.